This is a list of T cell receptor beta chains from one sample in a study of blood T cell repertoires in COVID-19. The protocol was immunoSEQ multiplex PCR, while the TCRdb copy is restricted to in-frame clones and leaves out a portion. The sample contains approximately 210,000 clones, 88% of which appear only once. The sequenced material came from peripheral blood. Every receptor here comes from a man aged 35 to 55 with acute or convalescent COVID-19. The CDR3 runs from the conserved cysteine through the conserved F or W. D genes are given only for firm matches.

j_call cdr3_length v_call d_call cdr3_nt cdr3_aa
TRBJ1-4 13 TRBV25-1 NA TGTGCCAGCAGTAGGAGGGGAAAAGAAAAACTGTTTTTT CASSRRGKEKLFF
TRBJ2-6 17 TRBV11-2 NA TGTGCCAGCAGCTCTAACGACAGGTTCTCTGGGGCCAACGTCCTGACTTTC CASSSNDRFSGANVLTF
TRBJ2-6 15 TRBV7-7 NA TGTGCCAGCAGCCCGACGGGCTCTGGGGCCAACGTCCTGACTTTC CASSPTGSGANVLTF
TRBJ2-7 13 TRBV28 TRBD2 TGTGCCAGCTCCCGGGAGGGTTCGATCCAAGGCAACTTC CASSREGSIQGNF
TRBJ2-2 17 TRBV4-3 TRBD2 TGCGCCAGCAGCCAAGGGGGACTAGCGGGACGGAGCGGGGAGCTGTTTTTT CASSQGGLAGRSGELFF
TRBJ2-6 17 TRBV29-1 TRBD1 TGCAGCGGCCGGAACTTAGGACAGGGCCCTGGGGCCAACGTCCTGACTTTC CSGRNLGQGPGANVLTF
TRBJ2-7 13 TRBV24-1 TRBD1 TGTGCCACCAGTGACCAACAGGGGTACGAGCAGTACTTC CATSDQQGYEQYF
TRBJ2-3 19 TRBV4-1 TRBD2 TGCGCCAGCAGCCCGGTAACCGGGACTAGCGGGGGATTCATAAGTACGCAGTATTTT CASSPVTGTSGGFISTQYF
TRBJ1-4 16 TRBV7-2 NA TGTGCCAGCAGCATATCGACAGCGACAACTAATGAAAAACTGTTTTTT CASSISTATTNEKLFF
TRBJ1-2 12 TRBV29-1 NA TGCAGCGTTCTAGGTCAAAGGGGTGGCTACACCTTC CSVLGQRGGYTF
TRBJ1-4 15 TRBV5-8 NA TGTGCCAGCAGCTTTTTAAGGGGGACTAATGAAAAACTGTTTTTT CASSFLRGTNEKLFF
TRBJ2-7 13 TRBV7-6 TRBD2 TGTGCCAGCAGCCCACCGGGGGGTCTCGAGCAGTACTTC CASSPPGGLEQYF
TRBJ1-1 18 TRBV3-1/TRBV3-2 TRBD1 TGTGCCAGCAGCCAACAAAATTGGTATCAGGGGGGCGCCACTGAAGCTTTCTTT CASSQQNWYQGGATEAFF
TRBJ1-5 17 TRBV4-2 TRBD1 TGTGCCAGCAGCCCTCACCCTGCGACAGGGGAAAATCAGCCCCAGCATTTT CASSPHPATGENQPQHF
TRBJ1-2 15 TRBV5-1 TRBD1 TGCGCCAGCAGCTTGGGGACAGGCATTAACTATGGCTACACCTTC CASSLGTGINYGYTF
TRBJ2-7 15 TRBV28 NA TGTGCCAGCAATAGGCGTCAGGGCCGCTTCTACGAGCAGTACTTC CASNRRQGRFYEQYF
TRBJ2-5 13 TRBV28 NA TGTGCCAGCAGTGAGGCAGGGGAAGAGACCCAGTACTTC CASSEAGEETQYF
TRBJ1-3 14 TRBV6-5 NA TGTGCCAGCAGGTGGACAGAAACTGGAAACACCATATATTTT CASRWTETGNTIYF
TRBJ2-4 15 TRBV28 NA TGTGCCAGCAGTTTAGGAGGGGTAGCCAAAAACATTCAGTACTTC CASSLGGVAKNIQYF
TRBJ2-3 14 TRBV6-5 NA TGTGCCAGCAGTTCCAGGGGGAGGACAGATACGCAGTATTTT CASSSRGRTDTQYF